Shown below are 27 T cell receptor beta chains from a single sample sequenced in a study of T-cell memory formation after mild COVID-19 (dated by TCRdb to about 2021). The library was generated by 5' RACE. The instrument given in TCRdb is Illumina NovaSeq 6000. In TCRdb, the public reads were trimmed at Q25 with fastp and aligned with MiXCR, with productive beta chains retained. Duplicate CDR3 protein sequences are folded into a single record with the most common DNA and genes. Recorded for this sample are around 200,000 distinct CDR3 sequences; about 10% of them occurred a single time. The ten largest clones add up to under 3.5% of the sample. Sequencing used PBMCs or a T cell subset sorted from them (not recorded which). These receptor sequences come from a man younger than 30 who had mild COVID-19 (a few samples of this study predate the infection). The sample titles of this study are shuffled in the database, so cell type and time point are left out; the donor was told from shared clones.

There are many counts of this clonotype. The CDR3 DNA follows: TGCGCCAGCAGCTTGGCCGAGGGGTACGAGCAGTTCTTC. Its translation is CASSLAEGYEQFF. The V call is TRBV5-1, the J call TRBJ2-1; D may match TRBD1 or TRBD2 (5 bases each). CDR1 SGHRS and CDR2 YFSETQ come from the germline V gene. V lost 0 bases, J lost 10 bases, and 11 bases lay in between. The CDR3 spans 13 residues. Filled out from reference TRBV5-1 and TRBJ2-1, the complete variable domain reads KAGVTQTPRYLIKTRGQQVTLSCSPISGHRSVSWYQQTPGQGLQFLFEYFSETQRNKGNFPGRFSGRQFSNSRSEMNVSTLELGDSALYLCASSLAEGYEQFFGPGTRLTVL.

The table lists this clonotype with a few counts. The genes are TRBV9 and TRBJ1-1, with D unresolved. This CDR3 is 12 amino acids long. V lost 4 bases and J 8 bases, leaving 12 bases between the germline ends. Germline V gene lookup returns CDR1 SGDLS and CDR2 YYNGEE. This chain's CDR3 is CASSPAEEEAFF. CDR3 in DNA: TGTGCCAGCAGCCCCGCCGAGGAGGAAGCTTTCTTT.

This clonotype showed up many times. V and J are TRBV5-1 and TRBJ2-5; 7 bases are shared with TRBD1. CDR3 length: 13 residues. J lost 4 bases, V lost 5 bases, and 5 bases had no gene match. Germline CDR1 and CDR2: SGHRS and YFSETQ. The CDR3 DNA reads TGCGCCAGCAGGGAAGGGGGCGGAGAGACCCAGTACTTC. This sequence encodes CASREGGGETQYF.

The chain combines TRBV6-5 with TRBJ2-7; D gene uncertain. CDR1 MNHEY and CDR2 SVGAGI come from the germline V gene. The CDR3 consists of 11 residues. Trimming left V 1 base short and J 7 bases short, with 5 bases between. Here the CDR3 reads CASSYFEEQYF. The CDR3 DNA is TGTGCCAGCAGTTACTTCGAGGAGCAGTACTTC.

This chain links TRBV12-3 or TRBV12-4 with TRBJ1-5; D is unresolved. With 6 bases removed from V and 2 bases from J, the gap between germline ends came to 11 bases. The CDR3 has 14 amino acids. Here the CDR3 reads CASSAVVGNQPQHF. CDR3 in DNA: TGTGCCAGCAGCGCAGTGGTTGGCAATCAGCCCCAGCATTTT.

V gene TRBV6-6 combines with J gene TRBJ2-5, with D tentatively TRBD2 (6 bases). V shed 4 bases and J shed 5 bases, with 14 bases lying between them. The germline V gene has CDR1 MNHNY and CDR2 SVGAGI (reference sequence). The CDR3 extends over 14 amino acids. In DNA form, the CDR3 reads TGTGCCAGCAGTTTCACCCATGGGGGGGAGACCCAGTACTTC. Its translation is CASSFTHGGETQYF.

The chain links TRBV19 to TRBJ2-3; D is perhaps TRBD1 (6 bases). V was cut by 4 bases and J by 11 bases, with 19 bases left in between. In germline, CDR1 is LNHDA, CDR2 SQIVND (reference sequence). This CDR3 comprises 14 residues. CDR3 amino acids: CASSTSSGQRKQYF. The CDR3, as DNA: TGTGCCAGTAGTACTTCATCCGGACAGAGAAAGCAGTATTTT. Filled out from reference TRBV19 and TRBJ2-3, the complete variable domain reads DGGITQSPKYLFRKEGQNVTLSCEQNLNHDAMYWYRQDPGQGLRLIYYSQIVNDFQKGDIAEGYSVSREKKESFPLTVTSAQKNPTAFYLCASSTSSGQRKQYFGPGTRLTVL.

About this clonotype: Its ends do not fully match the called genes, so a read error is possible. The chain links TRBV12-3 or TRBV12-4 to TRBJ1-4, with D unresolved. This CDR3 has 16 amino acids. CDR3 sequence reads: CASSSAQSLTYEKPFF. The CDR3 DNA sequence: TGTGCCAGCAGTTCTGCTCAGTCCCTGACCTATGAAAAACCGTTTTTT.

The sample holds a few counts of this clonotype. This rearrangement joins TRBV7-8 to TRBJ1-5; weak D call: TRBD1 (5 bases). V lost 5 bases and J lost 4, with 18 bases in between. The length of the CDR3 is 16 residues. Looked up from germline, CDR1 is SGHVS and CDR2 is FQNEAQ. CDR3 sequence: CASSPRDVGGNQPQHF. CDR3 coding DNA: TGTGCCAGCAGCCCTCGGGACGTCGGGGGTAATCAGCCCCAGCATTTT.

This clonotype has more than one count but fewer than ten. The chain has TRBV7-8 and TRBJ1-5, with D hard to call. Germline V gene sequence: CDR1 SGHVS, CDR2 FQNEAQ. V lost 3 bases and J lost 3, with 12 bases in between. The CDR3 runs to 15 residues. CDR3 DNA sequence: TGTGCCAGCAGCTTTGGGGTCCTCATCAATCAGCCCCAGCATTTT. This sequence encodes CASSFGVLINQPQHF.

The CDR3: CASSPDRESYGYTF. CDR3 bases: TGTGCCAGCAGCCCGGACAGGGAGTCCTATGGCTACACCTTC. The chain employs TRBV7-2 and TRBJ1-2, with TRBD1 identical over 8 bases. The CDR3 loop spans 14 amino acids. Trimming at V came to 5 bases and at J to 4 bases, leaving 6 bases not matched to a gene. The germline V gene encodes CDR1 SGHTA and CDR2 FQGNSA.

This clonotype was counted at least ten times. V is TRBV12-3 or TRBV12-4 and J is TRBJ2-3; 9 bases line up with TRBD1. Trimming removed 6 bases from V and 3 bases from J; junction bases left unmatched: 4. The length of the CDR3 is 14 residues. DNA of the CDR3: TGTGCCAGCAGAGCGACAGGGGGAACAGATACGCAGTATTTT. This codes for CASRATGGTDTQYF.

The genes are TRBV20-1 and TRBJ1-1; 10 nucleotides agree with TRBD1. The CDR3 length is 14 residues. Germline lookup yields CDR1 DFQATT and CDR2 SNEGSKA (reference sequence). V lost 1 base and J lost 3; bases outside the gene matches: 2. CDR3 in DNA: TGCAGTGCTAGAGGTGGGACAGGGGACACTGAAGCTTTCTTT. This translates into CSARGGTGDTEAFF.

This chain joins TRBV28 and TRBJ1-1; D possibly corresponds to TRBD1 (6 bases). The V end lost 3 bases, the J end lost 1 base, and 9 bases lay between the germline ends. There are 14 residues in the CDR3. The germline CDR1 and CDR2 sequences are MDHEN and SYDVKM. CDR3 DNA sequence: TGTGCCAGCAGTTTCCCGGGACAGAACACTGAAGCTTTCTTT. It encodes CASSFPGQNTEAFF. Drawing the rest from reference TRBV28 and TRBJ1-1, the complete variable domain is DVKVTQSSRYLVKRTGEKVFLECVQDMDHENMFWYRQDPGLGLRLIYFSYDVKMKEKGDIPEGYSVSREKKERFSLILESASTNQTSMYLCASSFPGQNTEAFFGQGTRLTVV.

This clonotype was seen many times. The rearrangement uses TRBV9 and TRBJ2-3; no definite D call. CDR3 length: 12 residues. The germline CDR1 and CDR2 sequences are SGDLS and YYNGEE. Trimming removed 0 bases from V and 5 bases from J, with 4 bases in between. The CDR3 DNA sequence: TGTGCCAGCAGCGTAGATAGAGATACGCAGTATTTT. Translating gives CASSVDRDTQYF.

This clonotype was seen repeatedly, ten times or more. V gene TRBV2 combines with J gene TRBJ2-3; D perhaps matches TRBD1 (5 bases). CDR1 is SNHLY, CDR2 FYNNEI, per germline. This CDR3 region has 14 residues. V was shortened by 4 bases and J by 2 bases, with 10 bases between the two germline ends. As DNA, the CDR3 is TGTGCCAGCAGTGCCAGGACACCCACAGATACGCAGTATTTT. Amino acids: CASSARTPTDTQYF.

This clonotype was seen many times. The chain carries TRBV5-1 and TRBJ2-5, with D unresolved. The germline V and J ends were trimmed by 1 base and 2 bases, with 6 bases remaining between them. The CDR3 runs to 13 residues. Germline V gene data show CDR1 as SGHRS and CDR2 as YFSETQ. In DNA form, the CDR3 reads TGCGCCAGCAGCTTGTCCTCACAAGAGACCCAGTACTTC. This codes for CASSLSSQETQYF. Based on the CDR3 plus reference TRBV5-1 and TRBJ2-5, the full variable domain is KAGVTQTPRYLIKTRGQQVTLSCSPISGHRSVSWYQQTPGQGLQFLFEYFSETQRNKGNFPGRFSGRQFSNSRSEMNVSTLELGDSALYLCASSLSSQETQYFGPGTRLLVL.

This clonotype was seen at least ten times. V is TRBV25-1 and J is TRBJ1-2, with a possible D match to TRBD1 (5 bases). V lost 3 bases and J 6 bases, leaving 11 bases between the germline ends. Looked up from germline, CDR1 is MGHDK and CDR2 is SYGVNS. There are 13 residues in the CDR3. The CDR3 loop reads CASSDPGPHGYTF. CDR3 sequence (DNA): TGTGCCAGCAGTGACCCAGGGCCCCATGGCTACACCTTC.

The chain links TRBV7-2 to TRBJ1-5, with 8 bases matching TRBD1. V was pared by 4 bases and J by 0 bases, with 2 bases of the junction left unmatched. Germline CDR1 SGHTA, CDR2 FQGNSA. The CDR3 consists of 15 residues. The CDR3 bases are TGTGCCAGCAGCTCGACAGGGGATAGCAATCAGCCCCAGCATTTT. It translates to CASSSTGDSNQPQHF.

The chain joins TRBV20-1 to TRBJ2-5, with a weak D call TRBD2 (5 bases). V gave up 1 base and J gave up 3 bases, with 12 bases separating them. Germline CDR1 DFQATT, CDR2 SNEGSKA (reference sequence). This CDR3 has 14 residues. CDR3 DNA sequence: TGCAGTGCTAGAGGCATCGACGGGGAAGAGACCCAGTACTTC. The encoded protein is CSARGIDGEETQYF.

V is TRBV20-1 and J is TRBJ2-1, with TRBD2 identical over 13 bases. CDR1 and CDR2 (germline): DFQATT, SNEGSKA (reference sequence). The CDR3 is 14 amino acids. Germline trimming cut 4 bases from V and 5 bases from J; bases unmatched to any gene: 2. The CDR3 spells CSATGLAGDNEQFF. In DNA, the CDR3 is TGCAGTGCTACCGGACTAGCGGGGGACAATGAGCAGTTCTTC.

This clonotype has only a few counts. The junction and the germline gene differ at one end; a read error may be behind it. This sequence joins TRBV20-1 and TRBJ2-2; 7 nucleotides agree with TRBD1. Germline loops: CDR1 DFQATT, CDR2 SNEGSKA (reference sequence). The CDR3 totals 14 residues. The CDR3: CSARGTEGTGELFF. CDR3 nucleotides: TGCAGTGCCAGAGGGACAGAGGGTACCGGGGAGCTGTTTTTT.

This clonotype was recorded a few times. V and J are TRBV7-2 and TRBJ1-1, with 7 positions matching TRBD1. The CDR3 extends over 13 amino acids. The germline CDR1 and CDR2 sequences are SGHTA and FQGNSA. V shed 4 bases and J 9 bases; nucleotides not matched to a gene: 8. In DNA, the CDR3 is TGTGCCAGCAGCTCTTACCAGGGGGTTAAAGCTTTCTTT. It encodes CASSSYQGVKAFF.

V usage is TRBV5-1 and J usage is TRBJ1-2; the match to TRBD1 covers 7 bases. J gave up 3 bases and V 4 bases, and 12 bases lay outside the gene matches. This CDR3 has 16 residues. The V gene's germline CDR1 is SGHRS and CDR2 YFSETQ. CDR3 protein: CASSPGRGQLDYGYTF. For the CDR3, the DNA is TGCGCCAGCAGCCCAGGGAGGGGGCAGCTAGACTATGGCTACACCTTC.

This chain links TRBV11-2 with TRBJ1-2; 8 bases match TRBD1. CDR1 and CDR2 (germline): SGHAT, FQNNGV. V gave up 1 base and J gave up 4 bases; unmatched junction bases: 5. CDR3 length: 15 amino acids. This CDR3 reads CASSLGRDRGYGYTF. The DNA for the CDR3 is TGTGCCAGCAGCTTAGGCCGAGACAGGGGCTATGGCTACACCTTC.

The sample holds many counts of this clonotype. This sequence joins TRBV20-1 and TRBJ2-1, with D maybe TRBD1 (6 bases). The V gene lost 3 bases and the J gene lost 9 bases, with 12 bases spanning the gap. CDR1 is DFQATT and CDR2 is SNEGSKA in the germline V gene (reference sequence). This CDR3 region has 12 residues. This CDR3 is CSARSSGAEQFF. For the CDR3, the DNA is TGCAGTGCTAGGTCCTCAGGGGCTGAGCAGTTCTTC.

The genes are TRBV7-8 and TRBJ1-1, with D perhaps matching TRBD1 (6 bases). Trimming removed 1 base at V and 1 base at J, with 10 bases between. The V gene's germline CDR1 is SGHVS and CDR2 FQNEAQ. This CDR3 contains 15 residues. The CDR3 nucleotides are TGTGCCAGCAGCTTAGTATCCAGGGGGAACACTGAAGCTTTCTTT. Translation gives CASSLVSRGNTEAFF.